These 2 T cell receptor beta chains were sequenced from one sample in a study of blood T cell repertoires in COVID-19. TCRdb's table, derived via immunoSEQ multiplex PCR, lists solely in-frame clones and lacks some. The profile covers tens of thousands of clones, with roughly three quarters appearing a single time and under 2.5% taken by the ten largest. Input material: peripheral blood. Source of these receptors: a man aged 65-85 years with COVID-19, enrolled during active disease.

The chain combines TRBV30 with TRBJ1-6; D gene uncertain. Germline CDR1 GTSNPN, CDR2 SVGIG (reference sequence). The V end was cut by 0 bases, the J end by 6 bases, with 6 bases between. This CDR3 comprises 13 residues. The CDR3 DNA follows: TGTGCCTGGAGTGTACCGGGTAATTCACCCCTCCACTTT. The encoded protein is CAWSVPGNSPLHF.

The V gene is TRBV27, the J gene TRBJ2-1; 9 nucleotides line up with TRBD1. V gave up 0 bases and J gave up 9 bases; unmatched junction bases: 3. Per germline, CDR1 MNHEY and CDR2 SMNVEV (reference sequence). The CDR3 length is 14 residues. The CDR3 DNA sequence: TGTGCCAGCAGTTTATCCACAGGGGGCGGTGAGCAGTTCTTC. Its translation: CASSLSTGGGEQFF.